Listed below are T cell receptor beta chains from one sample, sequenced in a study of blood T cell repertoires in COVID-19. Libraries were prepared by immunoSEQ multiplex PCR; TCRdb keeps only in-frame clonotypes and omits some of them. The sample holds 140,000 to 150,000 clones; more than 75% are singletons and the top ten take about an eighth. The sequencing sample was made of peripheral blood. The receptors come from a man in his sixties with active or convalescent COVID-19. CDR3s include the opening cysteine and the closing phenylalanine or tryptophan. Fields, in order: J gene, D gene, V gene, clone size, CDR3 DNA, CDR3 protein. A D gene is named only where the DNA matches it firmly. Where a row states a size, it is once, few, many or the class of an expanded clone; other rows omit it.

J gene: TRBJ2-7
D gene: TRBD2
V gene: TRBV10-1
clone size: .
CDR3 DNA: TGCGCCAGCAGTGAGCCGAACATCCTAGCGGATCCCACCTACGAGCAGTACTTC
CDR3 protein: CASSEPNILADPTYEQYF

J gene: TRBJ1-2
D gene: .
V gene: TRBV6-2/TRBV6-3
clone size: .
CDR3 DNA: TGTGCCAGCAGCCGAACAGGGCAACGCGGCTACACCTTC
CDR3 protein: CASSRTGQRGYTF

J gene: TRBJ2-1
D gene: TRBD2
V gene: TRBV9
clone size: .
CDR3 DNA: TGTGCCAGCAGCGTAGAAGCGGGACTAGCGGGACCCTTTAATGAGCAGTTCTTC
CDR3 protein: CASSVEAGLAGPFNEQFF

J gene: TRBJ2-1
D gene: TRBD2
V gene: TRBV19
clone size: .
CDR3 DNA: TGTGCCAGTACCACCCCTAGCGGGAGGGCCGGCCATGAGCAGTTCTTC
CDR3 protein: CASTTPSGRAGHEQFF

J gene: TRBJ2-7
D gene: .
V gene: TRBV11-2
clone size: .
CDR3 DNA: TGTGCCAGCAGCTTAGATCGGCCGCAGGGTACGGAAGGCCACGAGCAGTACTTC
CDR3 protein: CASSLDRPQGTEGHEQYF

J gene: TRBJ1-5
D gene: TRBD1
V gene: TRBV10-3
clone size: .
CDR3 DNA: TGTGCCATCAGCAAAAACCCGGGACAGCAAAATCCTCAGCCCCAGCATTTT
CDR3 protein: CAISKNPGQQNPQPQHF

J gene: TRBJ1-1
D gene: TRBD1
V gene: TRBV2
clone size: .
CDR3 DNA: TGTGCCAGCAGCTGGAGGACAGGGAACACTGAAGCTTTCTTT
CDR3 protein: CASSWRTGNTEAFF

J gene: TRBJ1-2
D gene: .
V gene: TRBV7-2
clone size: .
CDR3 DNA: TGTGCCACCTACGGGGGGATAGATGGCTACACCTTC
CDR3 protein: CATYGGIDGYTF

J gene: TRBJ2-2
D gene: .
V gene: TRBV4-2
clone size: .
CDR3 DNA: TGTGCCAGCAGCCAATTCTCGGGGGAGTGGACCGGGGAGCTGTTTTTT
CDR3 protein: CASSQFSGEWTGELFF

J gene: TRBJ2-2
D gene: TRBD2
V gene: TRBV9
clone size: once
CDR3 DNA: TGTGCCAGCAGCGTATCTAGCGGGCCTGATACCGGGGAGCTGTTTTTT
CDR3 protein: CASSVSSGPDTGELFF

J gene: TRBJ2-5
D gene: TRBD1
V gene: TRBV9
clone size: .
CDR3 DNA: TGTGCCAGCAGCCCAGGGACAGGGGGCCGAGAGACCCAGTACTTC
CDR3 protein: CASSPGTGGRETQYF

J gene: TRBJ2-3
D gene: .
V gene: TRBV5-1
clone size: once
CDR3 DNA: TGCGCCAGCAGCTCTCGGGGAAGCACAGATACGCAGTATTTT
CDR3 protein: CASSSRGSTDTQYF

J gene: TRBJ2-5
D gene: TRBD2
V gene: TRBV5-4
clone size: .
CDR3 DNA: TGTGCCAGCAGCCCACGTTCGGGAGGGCCGAACCAAGAGACCCAGTACTTC
CDR3 protein: CASSPRSGGPNQETQYF

J gene: TRBJ2-3
D gene: TRBD2
V gene: TRBV18
clone size: .
CDR3 DNA: TGTGCCAGCTCACCACGACTAGCGGGCCACGATACGCAGTATTTT
CDR3 protein: CASSPRLAGHDTQYF

J gene: TRBJ1-2
D gene: .
V gene: TRBV10-3
clone size: .
CDR3 DNA: TGTGCCATCAGTGAGTTTGGGTCTACAGGGAGTGGCTACACCTTC
CDR3 protein: CAISEFGSTGSGYTF

J gene: TRBJ2-7
D gene: TRBD1
V gene: TRBV19
clone size: .
CDR3 DNA: TGTGCCAGTAGCCGGGGACAGGGGGTCCACGAGCAGTACTTC
CDR3 protein: CASSRGQGVHEQYF

J gene: TRBJ2-5
D gene: .
V gene: TRBV28
clone size: many
CDR3 DNA: TGTGCCAGCAGTGAATCGGGGAGCGGAGAGACCCAGTACTTC
CDR3 protein: CASSESGSGETQYF

J gene: TRBJ1-2
D gene: TRBD1
V gene: TRBV5-1
clone size: once
CDR3 DNA: TGCGCCAGCAGCCCGGGACAGGGAACCCGAGGCTACACCTTC
CDR3 protein: CASSPGQGTRGYTF

J gene: TRBJ2-3
D gene: .
V gene: TRBV4-1
clone size: .
CDR3 DNA: TGCGCCAGCAGCCGGTCAGGGGCTAGCGGTCCCGGGGATACGCAGTATTTT
CDR3 protein: CASSRSGASGPGDTQYF

J gene: TRBJ2-7
D gene: TRBD2
V gene: TRBV6-1
clone size: few
CDR3 DNA: TGTGCCAGCAGTGAAAGTCTGGGACTAGCTGAGAGCGAGCAGTACTTC
CDR3 protein: CASSESLGLAESEQYF

J gene: TRBJ2-7
D gene: .
V gene: TRBV20-1
clone size: .
CDR3 DNA: TGCAGTGCCGTCAGGGGCGAGCAGTACTTC
CDR3 protein: CSAVRGEQYF

J gene: TRBJ2-5
D gene: .
V gene: TRBV4-3
clone size: once
CDR3 DNA: TGCGCCAGCAGAATTTGGGAGAACAGTCCCCAAGAGACCCAGTACTTC
CDR3 protein: CASRIWENSPQETQYF

J gene: TRBJ2-1
D gene: TRBD2
V gene: TRBV25-1
clone size: .
CDR3 DNA: TGTGCCAGCAGCAGCGGGAGGGCATTGAATGAGCAGTTCTTC
CDR3 protein: CASSSGRALNEQFF

J gene: TRBJ2-7
D gene: .
V gene: TRBV7-3
clone size: .
CDR3 DNA: TGTGCCAGCAGCTTAGGACAGTTTTACGAGCAGTACTTC
CDR3 protein: CASSLGQFYEQYF